This TCR beta chain comes out of a study of blood T cells in healthy people across ages. Regarding the study as a whole: Reliance upon unsorted PBMCs precluded definitive naive versus antigen-experienced comparison.

The use of a sample-barcoded 5' primer and a J-beta primer mix characterized a second PCR of about 7 to 12 cycles. TCRdb reanalysed the 5' RACE reads using MiXCR and keeps one entry per CDR3 protein. The sample carries some 780,000 distinct CDR3 sequences, around 50% recorded once. This CDR3 is built from 11 residues. Germline V lookup: CDR1 DFQATT, CDR2 SNEGSKA (reference sequence). V lost 5 bases to trimming and J lost 7 bases, with 9 bases between them. This clonotype has just a few counts. The antigen is unknown. The material sequenced was blood. The clonotype comes from a man in his forties or fifties in good health. The J gene is TRBJ2-1, the V gene TRBV20-1; no definite D call. The CDR3 sequence is CSAYGENEQFF. For the CDR3, the DNA is TGCAGTGCTTACGGAGAGAATGAGCAGTTCTTC.